These T cell receptor beta chains were read from a single sample in a study of PD-L1 blockade in urothelial cancer. The protocol was immunoSEQ multiplex PCR, while the TCRdb copy is restricted to in-frame clones and leaves out a portion. The table has 20,000 to 25,000 clones, around 91% seen once. The sequencing here drew on PBMCs, taken around atezolizumab (anti-PD-L1) treatment. Source of these receptors: an older woman with urothelial cancer. Each CDR3 is given with its conserved first and last residue. The order of the fields is D gene, V gene, J gene, clone size, CDR3 DNA, CDR3 protein. D genes are given only for firm matches. Clone size is stated in some rows and not others, as once, few, many or a class when expanded.

D: TRBD1
V: TRBV7-9
J: TRBJ2-2
size: NA
DNA: TGTGCCAGCAGCCCGGACAGGGATCGCACCGGGGAGCTGTTTTTT
CDR3: CASSPDRDRTGELFF

D: NA
V: TRBV6-5
J: TRBJ1-1
size: NA
DNA: TGTGCCAGCAGGGCCGACAGAAAAGCTTTCTTT
CDR3: CASRADRKAFF

D: NA
V: TRBV5-6
J: TRBJ2-3
size: NA
DNA: TGTGCCAGCAGCTTGCGGAGCAACACAGATACGCAGTATTTT
CDR3: CASSLRSNTDTQYF

D: NA
V: TRBV18
J: TRBJ2-7
size: once
DNA: TGTGCCAGCTCACCCAGATACGAGCAGTACTTC
CDR3: CASSPRYEQYF

D: NA
V: TRBV6-1
J: TRBJ2-1
size: once
DNA: TGTGCCAGCACCGAATCCAGCTCCTACAATGAGCAGTTCTTC
CDR3: CASTESSSYNEQFF

D: TRBD2
V: TRBV11-2
J: TRBJ2-1
size: NA
DNA: TGTGCCAGCAGCTTAGGTGTAGCGGGACCCTACAATGAGCAGTTCTTC
CDR3: CASSLGVAGPYNEQFF

D: TRBD1
V: TRBV9
J: TRBJ2-1
size: NA
DNA: TGTGCCAGCAGCGCCGGGACAGGCAGTGAGCAGTTCTTC
CDR3: CASSAGTGSEQFF

D: TRBD2
V: TRBV2
J: TRBJ2-3
size: NA
DNA: TGTGCCAGCAGTGAGGTTAGCGGGAGTTTCGGCACAGATACGCAGTATTTT
CDR3: CASSEVSGSFGTDTQYF

D: NA
V: TRBV19
J: TRBJ2-2
size: NA
DNA: TGTGCCACCGCGGCGGGGGCAGGCACCGGGGAGCTGTTTTTT
CDR3: CATAAGAGTGELFF

D: NA
V: TRBV12-2
J: TRBJ2-2
size: NA
DNA: TGTGCAAGTCGCCACCCCCGGAGGGACGACACCGGGGAGCTGTTTTTT
CDR3: CASRHPRRDDTGELFF

D: TRBD1
V: TRBV7-2
J: TRBJ2-6
size: NA
DNA: TGTGCCAGCAGCGGACGAGGGGGCCGCTCTGGGGCCAACGTCCTGACTTTC
CDR3: CASSGRGGRSGANVLTF

D: TRBD1
V: TRBV9
J: TRBJ2-5
size: NA
DNA: TGTGCCAGCAGCGTGCTCCGACAGGGACAACCCCAAGAGACCCAGTACTTC
CDR3: CASSVLRQGQPQETQYF

D: TRBD2
V: TRBV29-1
J: TRBJ2-5
size: NA
DNA: TGCAGCGTTGAAGATAAGGAGGGAGGGGCCCAAGAGACCCAGTACTTC
CDR3: CSVEDKEGGAQETQYF

D: NA
V: TRBV28
J: TRBJ1-5
size: NA
DNA: TGTGCCAGCAGTTTTGATTGGCAGGGCGGCAATCAGCCCCAGCATTTT
CDR3: CASSFDWQGGNQPQHF

D: NA
V: TRBV2
J: TRBJ1-4
size: NA
DNA: TGTGCCAGCAATACGGGGAGGACGACTAATGAAAAACTGTTTTTT
CDR3: CASNTGRTTNEKLFF

D: TRBD2
V: TRBV7-9
J: TRBJ2-2
size: NA
DNA: TGTGCCAGCAGCTTGGACGGGGGGAGACGGGAGCTGTTTTTT
CDR3: CASSLDGGRRELFF

D: TRBD1
V: TRBV6-5
J: TRBJ2-7
size: NA
DNA: TGTGCCAGCAGTTACTCCGGGACAGGGACCTACGAGCAGTACTTC
CDR3: CASSYSGTGTYEQYF

D: TRBD1
V: TRBV18
J: TRBJ1-5
size: NA
DNA: TGTGCCAGCTCATCTGACAGGGGGCTGAATCAGCCCCAGCATTTT
CDR3: CASSSDRGLNQPQHF

D: NA
V: TRBV4-2
J: TRBJ2-7
size: NA
DNA: TGTGCCAGCAGCCAAGATCTTTACAGACCCTACGAGCAGTACTTC
CDR3: CASSQDLYRPYEQYF

D: TRBD1
V: TRBV7-8
J: TRBJ1-2
size: NA
DNA: TGTGCCAGCAGCTTAGTACCAAGACAGGGGACCTATGGCTACACCTTC
CDR3: CASSLVPRQGTYGYTF

D: NA
V: TRBV13
J: TRBJ2-5
size: NA
DNA: TGTGCCAGCAGCTTTGAATTCGCGGGGTACCAAGAGACCCAGTACTTC
CDR3: CASSFEFAGYQETQYF

D: TRBD1
V: TRBV28
J: TRBJ1-2
size: NA
DNA: TGTGCCAGCCGGGACAGTCTCTATGGCTACACCTTC
CDR3: CASRDSLYGYTF

D: NA
V: TRBV5-4
J: TRBJ1-1
size: NA
DNA: TGTGCCAGCAGTAGCGTCAGTTCGAACACTGAAGCTTTCTTT
CDR3: CASSSVSSNTEAFF

D: NA
V: TRBV5-4
J: TRBJ2-3
size: NA
DNA: TGTGCCAGCAGCTTGGCCGCCGGGGGACTCACAGATACGCAGTATTTT
CDR3: CASSLAAGGLTDTQYF

D: NA
V: TRBV16
J: TRBJ1-1
size: NA
DNA: TGTGCCAGCAGCCAATCGATTAGGGCGGGGTTAAACACTGAAGCTTTCTTT
CDR3: CASSQSIRAGLNTEAFF

D: NA
V: TRBV10-3
J: TRBJ1-3
size: NA
DNA: TGTGCCATCAGTGAGGGACCGGACTCAACAGGAAACACCATATATTTT
CDR3: CAISEGPDSTGNTIYF

D: TRBD2
V: TRBV5-4
J: TRBJ2-1
size: NA
DNA: TGTGCCAGCAGTCGGGGGGGCGGCGGTAACAATGAGCAGTTCTTC
CDR3: CASSRGGGGNNEQFF

D: NA
V: TRBV7-3
J: TRBJ2-2
size: NA
DNA: TGTGCCAGCAGCTCACTTAACACCGGGGAGCTGTTTTTT
CDR3: CASSSLNTGELFF

D: NA
V: TRBV6-1
J: TRBJ1-6
size: NA
DNA: TGTGCCACCCGACCCGCAGACTTCTATTCACCCCTCCACTTT
CDR3: CATRPADFYSPLHF

D: NA
V: TRBV11-2
J: TRBJ2-1
size: once
DNA: TGTGCCAGCAGCTTAGATACGGTCCTAGAGCAGTTCTTC
CDR3: CASSLDTVLEQFF

D: NA
V: TRBV6-5
J: TRBJ2-7
size: NA
DNA: TGTGCCAGCAGTTCCCCAAGGGGGATGGGCTACGAGCAGTACTTC
CDR3: CASSSPRGMGYEQYF

D: NA
V: TRBV7-9
J: TRBJ1-6
size: few
DNA: TGTGCCAGCAGCTTAGACAGGGAACATTCACCCCTCCACTTT
CDR3: CASSLDREHSPLHF

D: NA
V: TRBV6-5
J: TRBJ2-4
size: once
DNA: TGTGCCAGCAGCCAGGGAGGCCCCAAAAACATTCAGTACTTC
CDR3: CASSQGGPKNIQYF

D: TRBD1
V: TRBV5-1
J: TRBJ2-7
size: NA
DNA: TGCGCCAGCAGCTTACAGGGGGACGAGCAGTACTTC
CDR3: CASSLQGDEQYF

D: NA
V: TRBV19
J: TRBJ2-5
size: NA
DNA: TGTGCCAGTAGTATAACTCTAACAGGGGAGACCCAGTACTTC
CDR3: CASSITLTGETQYF

D: TRBD2
V: TRBV2
J: TRBJ2-1
size: NA
DNA: TGTGCCAGCAGCCTAAAGGTAGCGGGGGGGCTCAATGAGCAGTTCTTC
CDR3: CASSLKVAGGLNEQFF

D: NA
V: TRBV19
J: TRBJ2-3
size: NA
DNA: TGTGCCAGTAGTATCGTTGCGGCGGTGGGTACGCAGTATTTT
CDR3: CASSIVAAVGTQYF

D: NA
V: TRBV29-1
J: TRBJ1-2
size: medium-sized
DNA: TGCAGCGTTGTAGAACCGGATGGCTACACCTTC
CDR3: CSVVEPDGYTF

D: NA
V: TRBV5-6
J: TRBJ2-7
size: once
DNA: TGTGCCAGCAGCTTATCTTTTGGAGTGGACGAGCAGTACTTC
CDR3: CASSLSFGVDEQYF

D: TRBD1
V: TRBV7-9
J: TRBJ2-1
size: NA
DNA: TGTGCCAGCAGCTTAGTCTATGGACAGGGTCAGTTCTTC
CDR3: CASSLVYGQGQFF

D: TRBD1
V: TRBV29-1
J: TRBJ2-7
size: NA
DNA: TGCAGCGTCGAAATACCGGGACAGACCTACGAGCAGTACTTC
CDR3: CSVEIPGQTYEQYF

D: TRBD1
V: TRBV18
J: TRBJ1-1
size: NA
DNA: TGTGCCAGCTCACTCGACAGGGGTACTGAAGCTTTCTTT
CDR3: CASSLDRGTEAFF

D: TRBD2
V: TRBV5-1
J: TRBJ2-1
size: NA
DNA: TGCGCCAGCAGCGGACTAGCGGGAATCGACAATGAGCAGTTCTTC
CDR3: CASSGLAGIDNEQFF

D: NA
V: TRBV2
J: TRBJ2-3
size: NA
DNA: TGTGCCAGCAGTGAAGCGGGCCCGCAGCTGACGCAGTATTTT
CDR3: CASSEAGPQLTQYF

D: NA
V: TRBV7-2
J: TRBJ2-1
size: NA
DNA: TGTGCCAGCAGCTTAGTGGGGCAGCTTGCAGGGGAGCAGTTCTTC
CDR3: CASSLVGQLAGEQFF